This T cell receptor beta chain is from a study of molecular identifiers for immune sequencing clone quantification (dated by TCRdb to the late 2010s). Background on the whole study: For a replicate experiment, RNA from around 18,000 or 91,000 naive CD8 T cells was divided into five aliquots, and four of the five aliquots were sequenced. This methods study benchmarked molecular-identifier clustering-based TCR repertoire sequencing (MIDCIRS) and TCR RNA copy counting, using CD8 T cells to do so.

Library construction relied on PCR. Sequencing took place on a NextSeq 500. Bulk TCR libraries were generated as previously described, with the TCR primers listed in Table S5 used. Purification of total RNA was performed with the Qiagen AllPrep DNA/RNA kit. Before any analysis, reads coming from multiple sequencing runs of the same library were combined into one pool. The published analysis was carried out like this. Reads were retained only if the reads had an exact TCR constant sequence, and the retained reads were trimmed to 150 nt and grouped according to their 12-nt molecular barcodes. Within each barcode group, reads were sub-clustered at a 15% Levenshtein threshold, and quality-weighted consensus sequences were built per RNA molecule. Non-functional sequences were excluded, and lower-count sequences lying one edit away from another sequence were also excluded. On the basis of fitting two negative binomial distributions, barcode sub-clusters with fewer than 20% of the maximum read count were discarded. TCRdb's own reprocessing of the public reads used fastp at Q25 and MiXCR and kept productive beta chains. Merged by CDR3 protein, the rows form single entries marked with the most common genes and DNA. In this record, the V and J calls reflect TCRdb's handling and not the investigators' own analysis. Within this sample are about 630,000 distinct CDR3 sequences, with roughly 27% of them counted one time only. Of the sample, 0.7% to 0.95% is held by the ten largest clones.

General findings and caveats noted by the study authors: The naive libraries included spiked-in Jurkat TCR RNA (about 11 copies' worth), and this RNA is not part of the donor repertoire. Approximately 2.7 recovered TCR RNA copies per cell were obtained by modeling, versus about ten by digital PCR, implying a capture efficiency of 30% to 35%. Highly expanded clone sizes could be underestimated because identical TCR molecules may share a barcode. Spiked-in Jurkat TCR RNA equal to a single cell's worth was reported to be detectable even within 1,200,000 naive CD8 T cells. When barcode sub-clustering was left out, chimeric consensus sequences inflated TCR diversity, with chimeras reaching as high as 47%. In CMV-specific effector cells, over 97% of molecules were held by clones above 20 RNA copies, whereas under 1% of molecules were held by such clones in naive cells.

Libraries of naive CD8 T cells were built from anywhere between about 17,000 and 1,000,000 sorted cells, with 10%, 30% or 50% of the purified RNA used. On a BD FACSAria II, naive CD8 T cells were FACS-sorted as CD8+CD4-CCR7+CD45RA+ and collected into RLT Plus buffer. Nine to eleven TCR copies' worth of Jurkat RNA were spiked into roughly 17,000-1,100,000 naive CD8 T cell samples to test detection sensitivity. Enrichment of CD8 T cells was performed with RosetteSep CD8+ T Cell Enrichment Cocktail and Ficoll-Paque, after which ACK red cell lysis was carried out. The cysteine opens and the phenylalanine closes a CDR3 of 16 amino acids. Only CDR3 DNA remains: 48 bases, in frame from the first base. Reading the germline V gene gives CDR1 MNHNS and CDR2 SASEGT. The junction carries 17 bases between V and J, which are trimmed by 2 bases and 9 bases respectively. A note on this clonotype: No antigen is known for it. Per-base quality was not reported, and no clone a single base away is much larger than it.

Sequencing used naive CD8+ T cells from blood, with Jurkat cell RNA spiked in. The cell subset or site label of this sample denotes: FACS-sorted CD8+CD4-CCR7+CD45RA+ naive T cells. Rearrangement joined TRBV6-1 to TRBJ1-6, with the identity of the D gene unclear. The sequence derives from a human donor in good health. Some libraries in this study had Jurkat cell RNA spiked in. In nucleotides, the sequence is TGTGCCAGCAGTGAACACGCCCTCTCTGCTCGTTCACCCCTCCACTTT. It encodes CASSEHALSARSPLHF.